This T cell receptor (beta chain) was observed in a study of identical twins. With 10 bases removed from V and 4 bases from J, the gap between germline ends came to 13 bases. The CDR3 contains 13 residues. Germline V gene lookup returns CDR1 KGHDR and CDR2 SFDVKD. MiXCR was run by TCRdb on the 5' RACE reads, yielding one entry per CDR3 protein. The repertoire has about 530,000 distinct CDR3 sequences, about 22% of them found once; the top ten carry 0.48%. In addition, the sample was reused for a study of yellow fever vaccine responses in identical twins.

Sequenced material: CD4+ T cells sorted from blood. The sequence was obtained from a woman aged 18-35 years in good health. The rearrangement links TRBV24-1 to TRBJ2-1; either TRBD1 or TRBD2 may fit D (5 bases each). CDR3 nucleotides: TGTGCCACAGCCGGGACGACGTACAATGAGCAGTTCTTC. Residues: CATAGTTYNEQFF.